Listed below are T cell receptor beta chains from one sample, sequenced in a study of T cell responses to AZD1222 COVID-19 vaccine. Sequenced by immunoSEQ multiplex PCR; TCRdb stores in-frame clones only, minus some. This repertoire shows over 100,000 clones, 88% found once; its top ten account for approximately 9%. The sequences come from peripheral blood, collected on day 0 of AZD1222 vaccination. The receptors shown here come from an adult in good health. The CDR3 runs from the conserved cysteine through the conserved F or W. D genes are given only for firm matches.

v_call,d_call,j_call,cdr3_nt,cdr3_aa
TRBV19,.,TRBJ1-5,TGTGCCAGTAGGACCCGACCAGGGGAAAATCAGCCCCAGCATTTT,CASRTRPGENQPQHF
TRBV7-2,TRBD1,TRBJ1-2,TGTGCCAGCAGCTTTGACAGGGATAATGGCTACACCTTC,CASSFDRDNGYTF
TRBV28,TRBD1,TRBJ2-4,TGTGCCAGCAGGTACAGGGGCAAGACCCAATTAAACATTCAGTACTTC,CASRYRGKTQLNIQYF
TRBV27,TRBD1,TRBJ1-1,TGTGCCAGCAGTTTACAGGGGGCGGACACTGAAGCTTTCTTT,CASSLQGADTEAFF
TRBV5-1,.,TRBJ2-4,TGCGCCAACGCCCGGAGAGGGGGACCGGACATTCAGTACTTC,CANARRGGPDIQYF
TRBV11-2,TRBD2,TRBJ2-7,TGTGCCAGCACGCGTGGCGGGAGCTACGAGCAGTACTTC,CASTRGGSYEQYF
TRBV10-3,.,TRBJ1-5,TGTGCCATCAGTGAGTCACAGGATAGCAATCAGCCCCAGCATTTT,CAISESQDSNQPQHF
TRBV10-3,.,TRBJ1-1,TGTGCCATCAGAGAGGGGAACACTGAAGCTTTCTTT,CAIREGNTEAFF
TRBV6-2/TRBV6-3,TRBD2,TRBJ2-7,TGTGCCAGCAGTTTAACTAGCGGGAGGTACGAGCAGTACTTC,CASSLTSGRYEQYF
TRBV7-9,.,TRBJ2-6,TGTGCCAGCAGCTTAGGGCAGGCTGGGGCCAACGTCCTGACTTTC,CASSLGQAGANVLTF
TRBV27,.,TRBJ2-3,TGTGCCAGCAGTCCCCTGGGGGTAGGCACAGATACGCAGTATTTT,CASSPLGVGTDTQYF
TRBV10-2,.,TRBJ1-2,TGCGCCAGCAGCCCAGGGGAGCTAAACTATGGCTACACCTTC,CASSPGELNYGYTF
TRBV6-2/TRBV6-3,TRBD1,TRBJ2-7,TGTGCCAGCAGTCCGACAGGGGGAAACTACGAGCAGTACTTC,CASSPTGGNYEQYF
TRBV27,.,TRBJ1-1,TGTGCCAGCAGTTCATTCCCCGGACGGAGGGTAACTGAAGCTTTCTTT,CASSSFPGRRVTEAFF
TRBV27,TRBD1,TRBJ1-1,TGTGCCAGCAGTCGACAGGGCCGATACACTGAAGCTTTCTTT,CASSRQGRYTEAFF